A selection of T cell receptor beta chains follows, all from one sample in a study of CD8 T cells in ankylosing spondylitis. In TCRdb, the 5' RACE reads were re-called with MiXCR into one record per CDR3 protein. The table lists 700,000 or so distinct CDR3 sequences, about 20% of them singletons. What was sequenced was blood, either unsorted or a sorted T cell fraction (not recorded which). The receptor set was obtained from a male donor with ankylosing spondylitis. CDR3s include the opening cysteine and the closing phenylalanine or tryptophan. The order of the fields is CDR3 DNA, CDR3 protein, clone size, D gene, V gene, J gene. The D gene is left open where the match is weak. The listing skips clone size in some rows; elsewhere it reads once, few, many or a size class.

CDR3nt: TGTGCCACCAGCAGAGGAGGTTGGACAGGAGCCTACGAGCAGTACTTC; CDR3aa: CATSRGGWTGAYEQYF; abundance: few; d_gene: TRBD1; v_gene: TRBV15; j_gene: TRBJ2-7
CDR3nt: TGCAGTGCTGGGGGGACTAGCGGGAGCCTTCCCTACGAGCAGTACTTC; CDR3aa: CSAGGTSGSLPYEQYF; abundance: -; d_gene: TRBD2; v_gene: TRBV20-1; j_gene: TRBJ2-7
CDR3nt: TGTGCCAGCAGTTTAGCGGGAGTAAGGAACAATGAGCAGTTCTTC; CDR3aa: CASSLAGVRNNEQFF; abundance: -; d_gene: TRBD2; v_gene: TRBV6-2/TRBV6-3; j_gene: TRBJ2-1
CDR3nt: TGCGCCAGCAGCCAAGGGCGGGGCAGGGCTAATGAAAAACTGTTTTTT; CDR3aa: CASSQGRGRANEKLFF; abundance: few; d_gene: -; v_gene: TRBV4-3; j_gene: TRBJ1-4
CDR3nt: TGTGCCAGCAGCCCGAACAGGGGGCATGCGGGGGAGCTGTTTTTT; CDR3aa: CASSPNRGHAGELFF; abundance: -; d_gene: TRBD1; v_gene: TRBV9; j_gene: TRBJ2-2
CDR3nt: TGTGCCAGCAGTTTGGGATATGAAAAACTGTTTTTT; CDR3aa: CASSLGYEKLFF; abundance: few; d_gene: -; v_gene: TRBV12-3/TRBV12-4; j_gene: TRBJ1-4
CDR3nt: TGTGCCAGCAGCTTGGGAGGGACAGGAGACGAGCAGTACTTC; CDR3aa: CASSLGGTGDEQYF; abundance: -; d_gene: TRBD1; v_gene: TRBV5-6; j_gene: TRBJ2-7
CDR3nt: TGCGCCAGCAGTGAGGACAGGGTATCGGATACGCAGTATTTT; CDR3aa: CASSEDRVSDTQYF; abundance: few; d_gene: TRBD1; v_gene: TRBV10-1; j_gene: TRBJ2-3
CDR3nt: TGTGCCAGTAGTGGGAGAGGGACAGAATTCAATCAGCCCCAGCATTTT; CDR3aa: CASSGRGTEFNQPQHF; abundance: few; d_gene: TRBD1; v_gene: TRBV19; j_gene: TRBJ1-5
CDR3nt: TGTGCCAGCAGTTATTCCAACTACGGGATCTACGAGCAGTACTTC; CDR3aa: CASSYSNYGIYEQYF; abundance: -; d_gene: -; v_gene: TRBV27; j_gene: TRBJ2-7
CDR3nt: TGCAGTGCTAGAGGGGGGGGCCGTGGTGAGCAGTTCTTC; CDR3aa: CSARGGGRGEQFF; abundance: -; d_gene: -; v_gene: TRBV20-1; j_gene: TRBJ2-1
CDR3nt: TGCAGTCCCTTAGCGGATTTTAACAATGAGCAGTTCTTC; CDR3aa: CSPLADFNNEQFF; abundance: -; d_gene: -; v_gene: TRBV20-1; j_gene: TRBJ2-1
CDR3nt: TGCAGCGTTCAACTAGCGGGACTCTACGAGCAGTACTTC; CDR3aa: CSVQLAGLYEQYF; abundance: -; d_gene: TRBD2; v_gene: TRBV29-1; j_gene: TRBJ2-7
CDR3nt: TGTGCCACCAGCAGAGATCATAGTAGCTCCTACGAGCAGTACTTC; CDR3aa: CATSRDHSSSYEQYF; abundance: -; d_gene: -; v_gene: TRBV15; j_gene: TRBJ2-7
CDR3nt: TGTGCCAGCAGCGACCCGCTGGGTCAGGGGGATGAAGATACGCAGTATTTT; CDR3aa: CASSDPLGQGDEDTQYF; abundance: -; d_gene: TRBD1; v_gene: TRBV12-3/TRBV12-4; j_gene: TRBJ2-3
CDR3nt: TGTGCCACCAGTGATCAGGGACAGGTCTACGGGCAGTACTTC; CDR3aa: CATSDQGQVYGQYF; abundance: few; d_gene: TRBD1; v_gene: TRBV24-1; j_gene: TRBJ2-7
CDR3nt: TGCAGTGCCGCCCTGCAGCGCGAGCAGTTCTTC; CDR3aa: CSAALQREQFF; abundance: -; d_gene: -; v_gene: TRBV20-1; j_gene: TRBJ2-1
CDR3nt: TGTGCCAGCAGTTTTCAAGGACTAGCGGGGGCTTACAATGAGCAGTTCTTC; CDR3aa: CASSFQGLAGAYNEQFF; abundance: -; d_gene: TRBD2; v_gene: TRBV12-3/TRBV12-4; j_gene: TRBJ2-1
CDR3nt: TGTGCCAGCAGTTTGTCGAACGGCTACAATGAGCAGTTCTTC; CDR3aa: CASSLSNGYNEQFF; abundance: -; d_gene: -; v_gene: TRBV12-3/TRBV12-4; j_gene: TRBJ2-1
CDR3nt: TGTGCCAGCAGGGCCGGACAGGGAATAGGCAATCAGCCCCAGCATTTT; CDR3aa: CASRAGQGIGNQPQHF; abundance: -; d_gene: TRBD1; v_gene: TRBV2; j_gene: TRBJ1-5
CDR3nt: TGTGCCAGCAGTTTTCAAAAGTACCAAGAGACCCAGTACTTC; CDR3aa: CASSFQKYQETQYF; abundance: few; d_gene: -; v_gene: TRBV6-2/TRBV6-3; j_gene: TRBJ2-5
CDR3nt: TGTGCCAGCAGCTTAGGGCCGGGGCTTGACTATGGCTACACCTTC; CDR3aa: CASSLGPGLDYGYTF; abundance: -; d_gene: -; v_gene: TRBV7-8; j_gene: TRBJ1-2
CDR3nt: TGTGCCAGCGGACGGGTTGCAGAGACCCAGTACTTC; CDR3aa: CASGRVAETQYF; abundance: -; d_gene: -; v_gene: TRBV28; j_gene: TRBJ2-5
CDR3nt: TGCAGCGTGGGATTCTCTAACGGGGAGCAGTACTTC; CDR3aa: CSVGFSNGEQYF; abundance: -; d_gene: -; v_gene: TRBV29-1; j_gene: TRBJ2-7
CDR3nt: TGTGCCACCAGCAGAGACGGCAGGTCTAACAATGAGCAGTTCTTC; CDR3aa: CATSRDGRSNNEQFF; abundance: few; d_gene: -; v_gene: TRBV15; j_gene: TRBJ2-1
CDR3nt: TGTGCCAGCGTTTCAGGGTTGGTTCGCACTGAAGCTTTCTTT; CDR3aa: CASVSGLVRTEAFF; abundance: few; d_gene: -; v_gene: TRBV12-3/TRBV12-4; j_gene: TRBJ1-1
CDR3nt: TGTGCCAGCAGTTCACCGACAGGAGATGCTTTCTTT; CDR3aa: CASSSPTGDAFF; abundance: few; d_gene: -; v_gene: TRBV12-3/TRBV12-4; j_gene: TRBJ1-1
CDR3nt: TGCGCCAGCAGCCAAGATTGGGACAGGGACGCTCCTTCGGGGTACGAGCAGTACTTC; CDR3aa: CASSQDWDRDAPSGYEQYF; abundance: -; d_gene: TRBD1; v_gene: TRBV4-3; j_gene: TRBJ2-7
CDR3nt: TGTGCCAGCAGTTTAACAGGGCTCAGTCAGCCCCAGCATTTT; CDR3aa: CASSLTGLSQPQHF; abundance: few; d_gene: -; v_gene: TRBV27; j_gene: TRBJ1-5
CDR3nt: TGCAGTGCTGACAGGAGGAGCACTGAAGCTTTCTTT; CDR3aa: CSADRRSTEAFF; abundance: -; d_gene: -; v_gene: TRBV20-1; j_gene: TRBJ1-1
CDR3nt: TGTGCCAGCAGCCCGACTAGCGATGAGCAGTTCTTC; CDR3aa: CASSPTSDEQFF; abundance: -; d_gene: TRBD2; v_gene: TRBV12-3/TRBV12-4; j_gene: TRBJ2-1
CDR3nt: TGTGCCAGCAGGGGAGGACAGGGTTTGGTCACAGATACGCAGTATTTT; CDR3aa: CASRGGQGLVTDTQYF; abundance: -; d_gene: TRBD1; v_gene: TRBV6-1; j_gene: TRBJ2-3
CDR3nt: TGTGCCAGCAGTTCGGACAGTAAAAAGACCCAGTACTTC; CDR3aa: CASSSDSKKTQYF; abundance: -; d_gene: -; v_gene: TRBV6-2/TRBV6-3; j_gene: TRBJ2-5
CDR3nt: TGCAGTGCAGGCCGGGACTTTCGAACAGATACGCAGTATTTT; CDR3aa: CSAGRDFRTDTQYF; abundance: few; d_gene: -; v_gene: TRBV20-1; j_gene: TRBJ2-3
CDR3nt: TGTGCCAGCAACGTGGCAGGGGGCGATGGCTACACCTTC; CDR3aa: CASNVAGGDGYTF; abundance: -; d_gene: TRBD1; v_gene: TRBV2; j_gene: TRBJ1-2